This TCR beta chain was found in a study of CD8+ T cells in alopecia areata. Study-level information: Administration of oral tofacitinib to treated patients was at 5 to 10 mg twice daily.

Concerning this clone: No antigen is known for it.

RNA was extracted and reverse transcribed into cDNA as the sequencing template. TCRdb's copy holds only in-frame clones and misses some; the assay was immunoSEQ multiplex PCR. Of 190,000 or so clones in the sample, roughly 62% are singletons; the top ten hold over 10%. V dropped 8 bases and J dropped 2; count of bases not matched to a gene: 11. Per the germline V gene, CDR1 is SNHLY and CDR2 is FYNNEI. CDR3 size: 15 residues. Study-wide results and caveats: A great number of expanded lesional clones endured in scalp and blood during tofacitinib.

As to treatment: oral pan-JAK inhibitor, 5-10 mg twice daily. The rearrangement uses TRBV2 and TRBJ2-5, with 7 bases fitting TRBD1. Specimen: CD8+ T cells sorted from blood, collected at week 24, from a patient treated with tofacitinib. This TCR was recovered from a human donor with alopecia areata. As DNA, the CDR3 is TGTGCCAGCCTTCGGGGTGACAGGGATCAAGAGACCCAGTACTTC. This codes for CASLRGDRDQETQYF.